These T cell receptor beta chains were read from a single sample in a study of cytomegalovirus exposure and HLA in healthy donors. TCRdb keeps only in-frame clones here, not all; method: immunoSEQ multiplex PCR. The sample consists of roughly 180,000 clones, 70% to 80% of them appearing once. Sample: PBMCs. The receptors originated from a man between 18 and 35 years old in good health and CMV-seronegative. The CDR3 runs from the conserved cysteine through the conserved F or W. Each record gives: clone size, J gene, D gene, V gene, CDR3 protein, CDR3 DNA. D genes are given only for firm matches. Only some rows state a clone size, as once, few, many or a class for expanded clones.

. | TRBJ1-1 | . | TRBV18 | CATLGGAGNTEAFF | TGTGCCACCTTGGGGGGAGCTGGGAACACTGAAGCTTTCTTT
. | TRBJ2-2 | . | TRBV6-5 | CASSYSGPNTGELFF | TGTGCCAGCAGTTACTCGGGCCCGAACACCGGGGAGCTGTTTTTT
. | TRBJ2-1 | . | TRBV5-4 | CASSLGQVPNEQFF | TGTGCCAGCAGCTTGGGACAGGTACCCAATGAGCAGTTCTTC
. | TRBJ1-1 | . | TRBV2 | CASRTASGGRTEAFF | TGTGCCAGCAGAACTGCTTCAGGAGGGAGGACTGAAGCTTTCTTT
. | TRBJ1-2 | TRBD1 | TRBV30 | CAWSVRRGRGYTF | TGTGCCTGGAGTGTACGTAGGGGGCGAGGCTACACCTTC
few | TRBJ1-5 | . | TRBV19 | CASSIVGGTRQPQHF | TGTGCCAGTAGTATAGTCGGGGGAACAAGACAGCCCCAGCATTTT
few | TRBJ2-7 | . | TRBV27 | CASSPTGLEQYF | TGTGCCAGCAGTCCTACAGGGCTCGAGCAGTACTTC
. | TRBJ1-1 | . | TRBV6-1 | CASSELGAGAEAFF | TGTGCCAGCAGTGAATTGGGGGCAGGGGCTGAAGCTTTCTTT
. | TRBJ2-6 | TRBD1 | TRBV5-1 | CASRYERTGVNTGANVLTF | TGCGCCAGCAGATACGAAAGGACAGGGGTAAACACTGGGGCCAACGTCCTGACTTTC
. | TRBJ1-5 | . | TRBV19 | CAKRRAGKQPQHF | TGTGCCAAAAGGAGGGCCGGGAAACAGCCCCAGCATTTT
few | TRBJ1-2 | . | TRBV28 | CASSDGERGYTF | TGTGCCAGCAGTGATGGAGAACGCGGCTACACCTTC
few | TRBJ2-1 | . | TRBV25-1 | CASSEGLSEQFF | TGTGCCAGCAGTGAAGGACTCAGTGAGCAGTTCTTC
once | TRBJ1-6 | TRBD1 | TRBV7-2 | CASSGQGVNSPLHF | TGTGCCAGCAGCGGACAGGGGGTTAATTCACCCCTCCACTTT
. | TRBJ2-3 | . | TRBV19 | CASSDAGVPTDTQYF | TGTGCCAGTAGTGACGCAGGGGTCCCCACAGATACGCAGTATTTT
few | TRBJ1-2 | . | TRBV5-6 | CASSLGWRVGYTF | TGTGCCAGCAGCTTGGGTTGGAGGGTTGGCTACACCTTC
. | TRBJ2-7 | TRBD2 | TRBV11-2 | CASSVATSGTRYEQYF | TGTGCCAGCAGCGTTGCGACTAGCGGGACCCGCTACGAGCAGTACTTC
. | TRBJ2-3 | TRBD2 | TRBV25-1 | CASSDHKTSGTDTQYF | TGTGCCAGCAGTGACCATAAGACTAGCGGCACAGATACGCAGTATTTT
few | TRBJ1-4 | TRBD1 | TRBV6-6 | CASRSGTGYGKLFF | TGTGCCAGCAGGTCAGGGACAGGGTATGGAAAACTGTTTTTT
. | TRBJ2-1 | TRBD2 | TRBV7-2 | CASRRRGLAGGFEQFF | TGTGCCAGCAGGCGCAGGGGACTAGCGGGGGGGTTTGAGCAGTTCTTC
. | TRBJ1-5 | TRBD1 | TRBV7-2 | CASSRGQGDQPQHF | TGTGCCAGCAGCCGGGGACAGGGGGATCAGCCCCAGCATTTT
. | TRBJ1-2 | TRBD1 | TRBV5-6 | CASSFPGGGQGKGYTF | TGTGCCAGCAGCTTCCCGGGCGGAGGACAGGGAAAAGGCTACACCTTC
. | TRBJ2-2 | TRBD1 | TRBV4-3 | CASSQGQGSTGELFF | TGCGCCAGCAGCCAAGGACAGGGATCAACCGGGGAGCTGTTTTTT
. | TRBJ1-2 | . | TRBV6-1 | CASSWGEGFGYTF | TGTGCCAGCAGTTGGGGGGAGGGTTTCGGCTACACCTTC
. | TRBJ1-2 | . | TRBV6-5 | CASSYTGDYGYTF | TGTGCCAGCAGTTACACAGGCGACTATGGCTACACCTTC
. | TRBJ2-3 | . | TRBV7-3 | CASSLLKDFTGGTDTQYF | TGTGCCAGCAGCTTACTTAAGGATTTTACGGGGGGCACAGATACGCAGTATTTT
once | TRBJ1-5 | TRBD1 | TRBV19 | CASSGDRERQPQHF | TGTGCCAGTAGTGGGGACAGGGAGCGTCAGCCCCAGCATTTT
. | TRBJ2-5 | . | TRBV9 | CASSVGLFETQYF | TGTGCCAGCAGCGTGGGGCTGTTTGAGACCCAGTACTTC
. | TRBJ2-7 | . | TRBV13 | CASSLGETYEQYF | TGTGCCAGCAGCTTAGGCGAAACATACGAGCAGTACTTC
. | TRBJ2-5 | . | TRBV30 | CAWSLFGGTQYF | TGTGCCTGGAGCCTATTCGGCGGGACCCAGTACTTC
. | TRBJ2-3 | TRBD2 | TRBV9 | CASSVVAGVTDTQYF | TGTGCCAGCAGCGTAGTTGCGGGGGTCACAGATACGCAGTATTTT
. | TRBJ2-3 | TRBD1 | TRBV11-3 | CASSLDGTGRSTDTQYF | TGTGCCAGCAGCTTAGACGGGACAGGGAGAAGCACAGATACGCAGTATTTT
. | TRBJ2-3 | TRBD2 | TRBV18 | CASSLRIGGGTDTQYF | TGTGCCAGCTCACTTAGGATCGGGGGGGGCACAGATACGCAGTATTTT
. | TRBJ2-2 | TRBD2 | TRBV13 | CASSLYPSGITGELFF | TGTGCCAGCAGCTTGTACCCTAGCGGGATTACCGGGGAGCTGTTTTTT
. | TRBJ2-1 | TRBD2 | TRBV27 | CASGEWIAGAWDEQFF | TGTGCCAGCGGGGAGTGGATAGCGGGGGCTTGGGATGAGCAGTTCTTC
. | TRBJ1-1 | . | TRBV27 | CASSSPTEMNTEAFF | TGTGCCAGCAGTTCTCCGACAGAAATGAACACTGAAGCTTTCTTT
. | TRBJ2-1 | . | TRBV15 | CATSREFVANEQFF | TGTGCCACCAGCAGAGAATTCGTAGCGAATGAGCAGTTCTTC
. | TRBJ2-1 | TRBD2 | TRBV13 | CASSGRVRLAGDWGDEQFF | TGTGCCAGCAGCGGACGGGTAAGACTAGCGGGAGACTGGGGCGATGAGCAGTTCTTC
. | TRBJ2-7 | . | TRBV19 | CASSIGQGFGEQYF | TGTGCCAGTAGTATAGGTCAGGGGTTCGGCGAGCAGTACTTC
. | TRBJ2-1 | TRBD2 | TRBV7-9 | CASSLAGLVAGEQFF | TGTGCCAGCAGCTTAGCTGGGTTGGTAGCGGGTGAGCAGTTCTTC
. | TRBJ1-5 | TRBD1 | TRBV7-2 | CASSLRQGSNQPQHF | TGTGCCAGCAGCTTAAGACAGGGGAGCAATCAGCCCCAGCATTTT
. | TRBJ2-5 | TRBD2 | TRBV9 | CASSVSGGAWETQYF | TGTGCCAGCAGCGTCAGCGGGGGGGCCTGGGAGACCCAGTACTTC
. | TRBJ1-4 | . | TRBV2 | CATIRSVTYPGEKLFF | TGTGCCACCATTCGCTCCGTTACTTACCCAGGTGAAAAACTGTTTTTT
few | TRBJ2-5 | TRBD2 | TRBV13 | CASSLRLAGGRETQYF | TGTGCCAGCAGCTTAAGACTAGCGGGAGGTAGAGAGACCCAGTACTTC
few | TRBJ2-7 | TRBD1 | TRBV4-1 | CASSLEKGAGYEQYF | TGCGCCAGCAGCCTCGAAAAGGGGGCCGGGTACGAGCAGTACTTC
. | TRBJ2-7 | TRBD1 | TRBV18 | CASSPRTGGLSSYEQYF | TGTGCCAGCTCACCTCGGACAGGAGGATTGAGCTCCTACGAGCAGTACTTC
few | TRBJ1-4 | . | TRBV30 | CAWAASGKANEKLFF | TGTGCCTGGGCCGCCTCAGGGAAAGCTAATGAAAAACTGTTTTTT
. | TRBJ2-7 | . | TRBV14 | CASSRAVPSYEQYF | TGTGCCAGCAGCCGAGCGGTGCCATCCTACGAGCAGTACTTC
. | TRBJ2-7 | . | TRBV5-6 | CASSLKGILRAQYF | TGTGCCAGCAGCTTAAAGGGGATATTACGAGCGCAGTACTTC
. | TRBJ2-7 | . | TRBV30 | CAWGPGLLAYEQYF | TGTGCCTGGGGACCGGGACTCCTAGCCTACGAGCAGTACTTC
. | TRBJ2-7 | . | TRBV11-3 | CASSFKEHPFFSNEQYF | TGTGCCAGCAGCTTCAAGGAGCACCCGTTCTTCTCTAACGAGCAGTACTTC
. | TRBJ1-2 | TRBD1 | TRBV7-8 | CASSRQTGTGGRGYTF | TGTGCCAGCAGCCGTCAAACCGGGACAGGGGGCAGGGGCTACACCTTC
. | TRBJ2-2 | TRBD2 | TRBV9 | CASSATSGGRTGELFF | TGTGCCAGCAGCGCAACTAGCGGGGGCCGAACCGGGGAGCTGTTTTTT